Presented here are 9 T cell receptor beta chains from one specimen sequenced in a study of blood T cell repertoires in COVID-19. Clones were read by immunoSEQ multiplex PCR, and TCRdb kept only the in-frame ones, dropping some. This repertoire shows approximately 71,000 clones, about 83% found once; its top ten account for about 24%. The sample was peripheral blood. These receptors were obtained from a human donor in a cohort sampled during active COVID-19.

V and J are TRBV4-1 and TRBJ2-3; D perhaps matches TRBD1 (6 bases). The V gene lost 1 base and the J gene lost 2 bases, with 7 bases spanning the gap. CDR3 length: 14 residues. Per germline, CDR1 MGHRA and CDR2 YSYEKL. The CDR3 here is CASSQGTATDTQYF. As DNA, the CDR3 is TGCGCCAGCAGCCAAGGGACAGCCACAGATACGCAGTATTTT.

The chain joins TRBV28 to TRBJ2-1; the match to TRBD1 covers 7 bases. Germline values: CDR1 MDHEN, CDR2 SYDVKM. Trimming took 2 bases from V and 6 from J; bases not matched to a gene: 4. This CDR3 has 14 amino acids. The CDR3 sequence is CASSLPTGSNEQFF. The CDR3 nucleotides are TGTGCCAGCAGTTTACCGACAGGGTCCAATGAGCAGTTCTTC.

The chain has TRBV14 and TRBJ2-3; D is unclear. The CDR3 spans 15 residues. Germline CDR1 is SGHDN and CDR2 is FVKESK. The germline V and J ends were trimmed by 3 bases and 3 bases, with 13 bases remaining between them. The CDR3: CASSQSWQVTDTQYF. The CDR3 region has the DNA TGTGCCAGCAGCCAGTCGTGGCAGGTAACAGATACGCAGTATTTT.

The DNA for the CDR3 is TGTGCCAGTAGTACTTCCGGGGATCGCACTGAAGCTTTCTTT. Its protein product is CASSTSGDRTEAFF. V usage is TRBV19 and J usage is TRBJ1-1, with unresolved D. This CDR3 spans 14 amino acids. Germline V CDR1 and CDR2: LNHDA, SQIVND (reference sequence). V was shortened by 4 bases and J by 4 bases, with 13 bases between the two germline ends.

Here the CDR3 reads CASSDPGQGAGGELFF. In nucleotides, the CDR3 is TGTGCCAGCAGTGATCCCGGACAGGGGGCTGGCGGGGAGCTGTTTTTT. The chain recombines TRBV2 with TRBJ2-2, with TRBD1 matching over 11 bases. The CDR3 is 16 residues long. After removal of 3 bases from V and 7 bases from J, the junction contained 7 bases not matched to a gene. Germline CDR1 SNHLY, CDR2 FYNNEI.

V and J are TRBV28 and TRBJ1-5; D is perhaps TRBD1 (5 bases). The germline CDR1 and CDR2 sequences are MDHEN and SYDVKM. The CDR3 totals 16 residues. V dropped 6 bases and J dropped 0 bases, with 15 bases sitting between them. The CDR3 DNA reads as TGTGCCAGCAGACGGCCGGGACTTCCTAGCAATCAGCCCCAGCATTTT. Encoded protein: CASRRPGLPSNQPQHF.

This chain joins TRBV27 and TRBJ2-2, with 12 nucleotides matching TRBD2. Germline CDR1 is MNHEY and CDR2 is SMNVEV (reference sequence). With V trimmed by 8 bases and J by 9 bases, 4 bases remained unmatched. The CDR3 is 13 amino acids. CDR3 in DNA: TGTGCCAGCCGGACTAGCGGGAACAGGGAGCTGTTTTTT. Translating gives CASRTSGNRELFF.

The CDR3 DNA reads TGTGCCACCAGTGAAGGGGAAGGCGTCACAGATACGCAGTATTTT. Translating gives CATSEGEGVTDTQYF. The V gene is TRBV24-1, the J gene TRBJ2-3, with D possibly TRBD1 on 5 matching bases. This CDR3 is built from 15 residues. V lost 4 bases and J 2 bases, leaving 12 bases between the germline ends. Looked up from germline, CDR1 is KGHDR and CDR2 is SFDVKD.

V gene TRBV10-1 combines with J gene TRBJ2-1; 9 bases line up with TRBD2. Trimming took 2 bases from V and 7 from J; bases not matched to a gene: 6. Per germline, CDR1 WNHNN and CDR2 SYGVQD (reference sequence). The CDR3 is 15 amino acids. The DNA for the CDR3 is TGCGCCAGCAGTGAGGCGGGAGGGCCGTATAATGAGCAGTTCTTC. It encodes CASSEAGGPYNEQFF.